This TCR beta chain comes out of a study of T cell responses to AZD1222 COVID-19 vaccine. Deletions cut 5 bases from V and 6 bases from J, with 21 bases between. The germline gives CDR1 SEHNR, CDR2 FQNEAQ (reference sequence). The CDR3 covers 16 residues. Note on this clone: The antigen remains undetermined.

Using immunoSEQ multiplex PCR, the repertoire was profiled, and TCRdb retains in-frame clones only, with some absent. The table lists around 80,000 clones, 83% of them singletons. The study pooled second doses at about 4 or about 12 weeks. General observations from the study: Clonal diversity was possibly underestimated, and white British individuals and females predominated among donors. Elevations in Spike-specific TCR breadth and depth followed administration of two AZD1222 doses. Just a handful of AZD1222 recipients were seropositive at baseline.

This sequence was found in an adult who received the AZD1222 COVID-19 vaccine. The V gene is TRBV7-9, the J gene TRBJ2-3; D possibly corresponds to TRBD2 (7 bases). The material was peripheral blood, obtained 28 days after the second AZD1222 dose. The DNA for the CDR3 is TGTGCCAGCAGCCCAACACGGGGAACGGGGGGCGATACGCAGTATTTT. This codes for CASSPTRGTGGDTQYF.